This is a list of T cell receptor beta chains from one sample in a study of CD8 T cells in ankylosing spondylitis. TCRdb used MiXCR to reprocess the 5' RACE reads, holding one entry per CDR3 protein. Of roughly 700,000 distinct CDR3 sequences detected, roughly 19% appear once; the ten largest clones hold under 20%. Sequencing was performed on blood, either unsorted or a sorted T cell fraction (not recorded which). All receptors come from a male donor with ankylosing spondylitis. The CDR3 runs from the conserved cysteine through the conserved F or W. The order of the fields is D gene, clone size, J gene, V gene, CDR3 DNA, CDR3 protein. A D gene is named only where the DNA matches it firmly. Only part of the rows carry a size: once, few, many, or a class if the clone is expanded.

NA NA TRBJ1-1 TRBV6-5 TGTGCCAGCAGTTTTACAGGTTACAACACTGAAGCTTTCTTT CASSFTGYNTEAFF
TRBD2 few TRBJ2-5 TRBV4-1 TGCGCCAGCAGCCAAGATCGGAGCGGGGGGGTGCAAGAGACCCAGTACTTC CASSQDRSGGVQETQYF
NA NA TRBJ2-6 TRBV12-3/TRBV12-4 TGTGCCAGCAGTTTGGGCAGGGTCTCAGGGGCCAACGTCCTGACTTTC CASSLGRVSGANVLTF
NA many TRBJ1-2 TRBV5-1 TGCGCCAGCAGCTCCAACGACAGAAACTATGGCTACACCTTC CASSSNDRNYGYTF
NA NA TRBJ2-2 TRBV20-1 TGCAGTGCCGGGAACACCGGGGAGCTGTTTTTT CSAGNTGELFF
NA few TRBJ2-1 TRBV7-6 TGTGCCAGCAGCCAACATCGGGGGCAGTTCTTC CASSQHRGQFF
NA NA TRBJ2-2 TRBV12-3/TRBV12-4 TGTGCCAGCAGTTTGTTTGGGGGCTGGAACACCGGGGAGCTGTTTTTT CASSLFGGWNTGELFF
TRBD2 many TRBJ2-3 TRBV20-1 TGCAGTGCTAATAGCGGGGGGACGCAGTATTTT CSANSGGTQYF
NA many TRBJ2-1 TRBV3-1 TGTGCCAGCAGCCTCCATAAGTCGGGCTCCGTCTCCTACAATGAGCAGTTCTTC CASSLHKSGSVSYNEQFF
TRBD1 few TRBJ2-7 TRBV2 TGTGCCAGCAGTGTTGGGACAGGGGGCCACGAGCAGTACTTC CASSVGTGGHEQYF
NA few TRBJ2-3 TRBV5-6 TGTGCCAGCACCCCCGGGGCAGCGAACACAGATACGCAGTATTTT CASTPGAANTDTQYF
TRBD1 once TRBJ1-2 TRBV20-1 TGCAGTGCTAGAGCCTTACCAGGGGGAGTGTCCGGCTACACCTTC CSARALPGGVSGYTF
TRBD1 few TRBJ2-7 TRBV2 TGTGCCAGCAGCATATCCGGGACAGGGCAAGGCGAGCAGTACTTC CASSISGTGQGEQYF
NA many TRBJ1-1 TRBV12-3/TRBV12-4 TGTGCCAGCAGTTTAAACAGTGGGAACACTGAAGCTTTCTTT CASSLNSGNTEAFF
NA NA TRBJ1-1 TRBV29-1 TGCAGCATCTCGTTGCCCCCAAAGAACACTGAAGCTTTCTTT CSISLPPKNTEAFF
NA few TRBJ2-7 TRBV20-1 TGCAGTGCTACCCTTGGGCTGGGTGGCGAGCAGTACTTC CSATLGLGGEQYF
NA few TRBJ2-2 TRBV18 TGTGCCAGCTCACCCCCCCACACCGGGGAGCTGTTTTTT CASSPPHTGELFF
TRBD2 few TRBJ2-7 TRBV20-1 TGCAGTGCTCCACCGGGACTAGCGGGAGGCGAGCAGTACTTC CSAPPGLAGGEQYF
NA NA TRBJ2-1 TRBV13 TGTGCCAGCAGCTTAGGTCAGGGCGGGCTGTGGGGCGATGAGCAGTTCTTC CASSLGQGGLWGDEQFF
NA NA TRBJ2-7 TRBV7-9 TGTGCCAGCAGCTACTCAGACTACGAGCAGTACTTC CASSYSDYEQYF
TRBD1 NA TRBJ1-1 TRBV2 TGTGCCAGCCGCAACAGGGGGGACACTGAAGCTTTCTTT CASRNRGDTEAFF
NA NA TRBJ2-1 TRBV4-2 TGTGCCAGCAGCCAACCTCCGGGGGCGACTGGGGCCAATGAGCAGTTCTTC CASSQPPGATGANEQFF
TRBD1 NA TRBJ2-7 TRBV4-2 TGTGCCAGCAGCCGCAACCCGGGACAGGGGGGGAACGAGCAGTACTTC CASSRNPGQGGNEQYF
NA NA TRBJ2-1 TRBV7-3 TGTGCCAGCAGCTTAATCCAGAGCTCCTACAATGAGCAGTTCTTC CASSLIQSSYNEQFF
NA many TRBJ1-3 TRBV12-3/TRBV12-4 TGTGCCAGCAGTTTGGGGGGATGGGGGCCTTCTGGAAACACCATATATTTT CASSLGGWGPSGNTIYF
NA NA TRBJ2-1 TRBV21-1 TGTGCCAGCAGCAAATATTACAGGTTGCGACCCTACAATGAGCAGTTCTTC CASSKYYRLRPYNEQFF
TRBD2 NA TRBJ2-7 TRBV27 TGTGCCAGCAGTTTACTAGCGGGAGCTGCTGGCGAGCAGTACTTC CASSLLAGAAGEQYF
NA NA TRBJ1-6 TRBV27 TGTGCCAGCAGCTGGGGGACGGAGCCCGATTCACCCCTCCACTTT CASSWGTEPDSPLHF
TRBD2 NA TRBJ2-2 TRBV20-1 TGCAGTGCTCCCAGCGGGAGGTCGGCCGGGGAGCTGTTTTTT CSAPSGRSAGELFF
TRBD2 NA TRBJ2-3 TRBV20-1 TGCAGTGCTAGAGGGGGTCTAGCGGGGGCCGGAGATACGCAGTATTTT CSARGGLAGAGDTQYF
NA NA TRBJ2-7 TRBV20-1 TGCAGTGCTAGTCCCATGTCGGGGGCGCTTTTCTACGAGCAGTACTTC CSASPMSGALFYEQYF
TRBD1 few TRBJ2-5 TRBV7-2 TGTGCCAGCAGCTTAGACAGGGGGCTAAAGACCCAGTACTTC CASSLDRGLKTQYF
NA few TRBJ2-1 TRBV12-3/TRBV12-4 TGTGCCAGCACCGCCCGGGTAGGTACCATCAATGAGCAGTTCTTC CASTARVGTINEQFF
NA NA TRBJ2-1 TRBV12-3/TRBV12-4 TGTGCCAGCAGTTTGTCGAAGGTCCAAAATGAGCAGTTCTTC CASSLSKVQNEQFF
NA few TRBJ2-1 TRBV2 TGTGCCAGCGGCCAACACAATGAGCAGTTCTTC CASGQHNEQFF
TRBD2 NA TRBJ2-1 TRBV27 TGTGCCAGCAGTTCTATATGGGGGACTATCGCGGGTGAGCAGTTCTTC CASSSIWGTIAGEQFF
NA few TRBJ2-2 TRBV20-1 TGCAGTGCTAGATTTAGGGGACACAACACCGGGGAGCTGTTTTTT CSARFRGHNTGELFF
NA few TRBJ1-1 TRBV20-1 TGCAGTGCCCCAAGGAGGGCGAACACTGAAGCTTTCTTT CSAPRRANTEAFF
NA NA TRBJ1-1 TRBV7-8 TGTGCCAGCAGCCCGTGGGACAAAGACACTGAAGCTTTCTTT CASSPWDKDTEAFF
NA few TRBJ2-5 TRBV20-1 TGCAGTGGAACCGGCGGGGTGGAGACCCAGTACTTC CSGTGGVETQYF
NA NA TRBJ2-7 TRBV7-9 TGTGCCAGCAGCTTAACACGGGGTAACACCTACGAGCAGTACTTC CASSLTRGNTYEQYF
NA few TRBJ2-7 TRBV4-3 TGCGCCAGCAGCCAATACCGGGACGCGAGTTCCTACGAGCAGTACTTC CASSQYRDASSYEQYF
TRBD2 few TRBJ2-2 TRBV20-1 TGCAGTGCTAGAGTAGCGGGAGGGCCCGGTGGGGAGCTGTTTTTT CSARVAGGPGGELFF
NA few TRBJ1-1 TRBV12-3/TRBV12-4 TGTGCCAGCAGTTTTGTTGGGCCGCGGACTGAAGCTTTCTTT CASSFVGPRTEAFF
TRBD2 few TRBJ2-1 TRBV12-3/TRBV12-4 TGTGCCAGCAGTTTCGATAGCGGGAGGGCCATAACAAGGTTCTTC CASSFDSGRAITRFF
NA NA TRBJ1-2 TRBV21-1 TGTGCCAGCAGCAGCCCACAGAGGCTCACCTTC CASSSPQRLTF
NA few TRBJ2-4 TRBV28 TGTGCCAGCAGTCCTGCCGGCAGTGTGGCCAAAAACATTCAGTACTTC CASSPAGSVAKNIQYF
TRBD2 NA TRBJ2-1 TRBV4-3 TGCGCCAGCAGCCAAGATCGTGCGGGGGGTACCTACAATGAGCAGTTCTTC CASSQDRAGGTYNEQFF